This T cell receptor beta chain comes out of a study of blood T cell repertoires in COVID-19 (dated by TCRdb to between 2020 and 2021). At the level of the whole study: The collaborator samples originated in the United States, Italy and Spain and spanned the acute and convalescent phases of COVID-19. The material from the prospective study consisted of cDNA or gDNA derived from T cells, B-cell-depleted T cells, or PBMCs. Deeply sampled blood TCRbeta repertoires from subjects exposed to, actively infected with, or recovered from COVID-19 were included in the dataset. The repertoires were made available in a free public database intended to serve as a resource for research on the immune response to SARS-CoV-2. The samples were drawn from two sources: the first 160 participants of the ongoing ImmuneRACE study, and 1,200 or so subjects contributed by 6 global collaborators. Sample metadata almost always included a de-identified subject ID, COVID-19 status, age in years and sex. Where available, HLA class I and class II types were taken from metadata supplied by the sample provider and were not determined by assay-based typing. The study at large found these results: Clinical and demographic metadata were provided uncurated, with the amount varying by source and participant.

The collaborating institutions used their own protocols to collect whole blood in K2EDTA tubes. For TCRbeta analysis, collaborator samples were shipped as frozen whole blood, as isolated PBMCs, or as DNA extracted from either sample type. The CDR3 holds 15 amino acids from the cysteine to the phenylalanine. The kept DNA is CDR3 alone, 45 bases in frame from the first base. V is reduced by 3 bases and J by 0 bases, leaving a spacing of 7 bases between them. Sequences SGHDT (CDR1) and YYEEEE (CDR2) are obtained from the germline V gene. TCRbeta CDR3 regions were amplified from genomic DNA using the immunoSEQ Assay, a bias-controlled multiplex PCR. Per the authors' processing: The number of nucleated cells in each sample was estimated from the amplification of reference gene primers within the assay. To quantify the absolute abundance of each unique TCRbeta CDR3 rearrangement, sequence reads were collapsed and filtered. For each sample, productive Simpson clonality was calculated by taking the square root of Simpson's diversity index across productive rearrangements. TCRdb obtained this table from immuneACCESS and retained in-frame rearrangements with V and J assigned. These tables miss some clones; where compared with another copy, unresolved V genes account for less than half of the shortfall, and the remainder is unexplained. D and trimming come from the DNA, and the V and J calls and clone size come from that table. The sample table lists roughly 250,000 clones, more than 60% of them with a count of one. The ten largest account for about 4% of the sample.

As regards this clone: Which antigen it targets is not known. Base quality data are lacking; no much larger clone is found one base away.

The sequenced sample consisted of peripheral blood. The TCR originated in a woman between 35 and 50 years old with active or convalescent COVID-19. Rearrangement joined TRBV5-6 to TRBJ1-6; no D segment can be confidently identified. The DNA sequence follows: TGTGCCAGCAGCTCTCTGAGCTCCTATAATTCACCCCTCCACTTT. Its product reads: CASSSLSSYNSPLHF.